The sequence of this T cell receptor beta chain was determined in a study of blood T cell repertoires in COVID-19. Original processing notes: Counts of nucleated cells, estimated from reference gene primer amplification, were obtained. Some clones are missing from TCRdb's copy, which holds only in-frame ones; the method was immunoSEQ multiplex PCR. That table gives V, J and clone size, and the DNA gave D and trimming. The table lists 150,000 to 200,000 clones, approximately 90% of them singletons, with roughly 0.77% in the top ten. Two negative PCRs, clearance, or symptom resolution characterized the recovered Cohort 3 donors. The specimen sequenced was PBMCs or T cells enriched from blood (not recorded which). The TCR comes from a woman aged 18-29 years who had recovered from COVID-19.

DNA of the CDR3: TGTGCCGCCCTATCAGGGTGGTATTCACCCCTCCACTTT. Protein: CAALSGWYSPLHF. This rearrangement joins TRBV28 to TRBJ1-6; TRBD1 might be the D (5 bases). The CDR3 runs 13 residues. CDR1 and CDR2 (germline): MDHEN, SYDVKM. The V gene lost 11 bases and the J gene lost 8 bases, with 16 bases spanning the gap.